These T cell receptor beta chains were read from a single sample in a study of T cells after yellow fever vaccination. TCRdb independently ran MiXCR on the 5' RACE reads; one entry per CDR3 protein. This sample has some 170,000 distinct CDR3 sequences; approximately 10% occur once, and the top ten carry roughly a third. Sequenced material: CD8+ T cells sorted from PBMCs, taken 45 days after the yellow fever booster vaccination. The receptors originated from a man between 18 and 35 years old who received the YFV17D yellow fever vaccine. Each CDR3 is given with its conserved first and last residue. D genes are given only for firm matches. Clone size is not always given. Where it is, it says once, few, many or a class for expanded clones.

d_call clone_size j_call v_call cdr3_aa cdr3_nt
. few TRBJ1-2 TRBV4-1 CASSPGRQGSYGYTF TGCGCCAGCAGTCCTGGTCGGCAGGGAAGCTATGGCTACACCTTC
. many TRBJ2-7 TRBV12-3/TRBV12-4 CASSFSSSPSYEQYF TGTGCCAGCAGTTTTTCTAGCAGCCCTTCCTACGAGCAGTACTTC
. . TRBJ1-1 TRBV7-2 CASSSLLNTEAFF TGTGCCAGCAGCTCTCTTCTGAACACTGAAGCTTTCTTT
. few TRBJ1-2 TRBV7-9 CASSSSSGVGYTF TGTGCCAGCAGCTCCTCCTCCGGGGTAGGCTACACCTTC
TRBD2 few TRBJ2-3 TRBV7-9 CASSEPGLAAGDTQYF TGTGCCAGCAGCGAACCGGGACTAGCGGCGGGGGATACGCAGTATTTT
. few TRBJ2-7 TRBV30 CAWEGDPRYEQYF TGTGCCTGGGAAGGGGACCCGCGCTACGAGCAGTACTTC
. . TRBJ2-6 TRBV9 CASSAEGPGANVLTF TGTGCCAGCAGCGCCGAGGGACCTGGGGCCAACGTCCTGACTTTC
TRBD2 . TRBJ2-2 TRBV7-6 CASSLAAGGTVMNTGELFF TGTGCCAGCAGCTTAGCCGCGGGGGGGACAGTTATGAACACCGGGGAGCTGTTTTTT
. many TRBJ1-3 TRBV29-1 CSVSGVTGNTIYF TGCAGCGTTTCGGGGGTTACTGGAAACACCATATATTTT
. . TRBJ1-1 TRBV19 CASNNRANTEAFF TGTGCCAGTAATAACCGGGCGAACACTGAAGCTTTCTTT
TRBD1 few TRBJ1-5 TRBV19 CASSPQGATGNQPQHF TGTGCCAGTTCTCCCCAGGGGGCAACGGGCAATCAGCCCCAGCATTTT
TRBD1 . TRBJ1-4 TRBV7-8 CASSTGGPLTNEKLFF TGTGCCAGCAGTACAGGGGGCCCTTTAACTAATGAAAAACTGTTTTTT
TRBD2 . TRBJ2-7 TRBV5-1 CASSLPPIGGYEQYF TGCGCCAGCAGCCTACCCCCGATCGGGGGGTACGAGCAGTACTTC
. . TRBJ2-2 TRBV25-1 CASSETTNTGELFF TGTGCCAGCAGTGAGACAACGAACACCGGGGAGCTGTTTTTT
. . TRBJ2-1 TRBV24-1 CATSDTAWREQFF TGTGCCACCAGTGATACAGCGTGGCGTGAGCAGTTCTTC
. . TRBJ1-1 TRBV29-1 CSVGFGYAFF TGCAGCGTTGGATTTGGGTATGCTTTCTTT
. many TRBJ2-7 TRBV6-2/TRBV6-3 CASSYLREQYF TGTGCCAGCAGTTATCTGAGGGAGCAGTACTTC
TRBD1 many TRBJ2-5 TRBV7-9 CASSLLGQGLETQYF TGTGCCAGCAGCTTATTGGGACAGGGGCTGGAGACCCAGTACTTC
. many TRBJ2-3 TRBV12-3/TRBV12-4 CASSLGTTDTQYF TGTGCCAGCAGTCTAGGGACCACAGATACGCAGTATTTT
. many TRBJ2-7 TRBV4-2 CASSQDLDEFYEQYF TGTGCCAGCAGCCAAGATCTTGACGAATTCTACGAGCAGTACTTC
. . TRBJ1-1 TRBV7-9 CASREPGNTEAFF TGTGCCAGCAGGGAACCAGGGAACACTGAAGCTTTCTTT
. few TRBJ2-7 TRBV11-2 CASSSDPDVFSYEQYF TGTGCCAGCAGCTCCGATCCGGACGTTTTTTCCTACGAGCAGTACTTC